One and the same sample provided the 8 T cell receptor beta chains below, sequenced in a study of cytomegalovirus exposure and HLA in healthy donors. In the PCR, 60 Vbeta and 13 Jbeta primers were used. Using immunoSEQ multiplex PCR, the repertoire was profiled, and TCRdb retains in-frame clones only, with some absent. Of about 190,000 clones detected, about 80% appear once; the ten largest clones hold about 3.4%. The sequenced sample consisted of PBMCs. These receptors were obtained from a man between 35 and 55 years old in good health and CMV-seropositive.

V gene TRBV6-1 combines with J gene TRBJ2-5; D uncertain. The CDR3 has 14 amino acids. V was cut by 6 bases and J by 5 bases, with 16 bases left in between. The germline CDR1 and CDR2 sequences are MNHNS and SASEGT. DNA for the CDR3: TGTGCCAGCAGCGAACCGAGGTTCGGGGAGACCCAGTACTTC. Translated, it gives CASSEPRFGETQYF.

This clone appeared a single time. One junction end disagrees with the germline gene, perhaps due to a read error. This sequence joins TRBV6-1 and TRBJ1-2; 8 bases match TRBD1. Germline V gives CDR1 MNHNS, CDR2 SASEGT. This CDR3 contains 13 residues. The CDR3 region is CAGRPGTGYGYTF. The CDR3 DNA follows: TGTGCCGGCAGACCCGGGACAGGCTATGGCTACACCTTC.

Written as DNA, the CDR3 is TGTGCCAGCAGTGTACAGGGGACGGGAGAGACCCAGTACTTC. Residues: CASSVQGTGETQYF. This sequence joins TRBV2 and TRBJ2-5, with 7 nucleotides matching TRBD1. J gave up 4 bases and V 4 bases, and 6 bases lay outside the gene matches. The CDR3 covers 14 residues. Germline CDR1 and CDR2: SNHLY and FYNNEI.

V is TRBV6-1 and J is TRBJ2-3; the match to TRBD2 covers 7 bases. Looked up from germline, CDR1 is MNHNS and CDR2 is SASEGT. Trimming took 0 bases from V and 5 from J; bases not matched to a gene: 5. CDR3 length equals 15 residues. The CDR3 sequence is CASSEAPTSVDTQYF. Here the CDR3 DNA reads TGTGCCAGCAGTGAAGCGCCAACTAGCGTAGATACGCAGTATTTT.

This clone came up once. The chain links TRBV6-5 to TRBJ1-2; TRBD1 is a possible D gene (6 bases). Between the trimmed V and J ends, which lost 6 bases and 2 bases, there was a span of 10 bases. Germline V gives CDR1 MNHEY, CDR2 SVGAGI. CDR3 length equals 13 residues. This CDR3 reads CASRAGTNYGYTF. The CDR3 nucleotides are TGTGCCAGCAGAGCCGGGACAAACTATGGCTACACCTTC.

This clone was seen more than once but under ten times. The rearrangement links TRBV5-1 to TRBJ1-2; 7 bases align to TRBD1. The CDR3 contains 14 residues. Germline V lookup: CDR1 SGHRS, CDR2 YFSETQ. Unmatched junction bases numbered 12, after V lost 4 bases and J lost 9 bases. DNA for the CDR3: TGCGCCAGCAGCCCAGGCCGACAGGGTTGGAGCTACACCTTC. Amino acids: CASSPGRQGWSYTF.

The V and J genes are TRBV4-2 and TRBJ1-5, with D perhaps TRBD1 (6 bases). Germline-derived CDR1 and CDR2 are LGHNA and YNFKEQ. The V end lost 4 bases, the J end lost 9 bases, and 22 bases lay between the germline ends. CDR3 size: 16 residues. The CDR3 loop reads CASSPSLLGGHGPQHF. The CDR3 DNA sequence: TGTGCCAGCAGCCCTAGCTTGTTAGGGGGTCACGGGCCCCAGCATTTT.

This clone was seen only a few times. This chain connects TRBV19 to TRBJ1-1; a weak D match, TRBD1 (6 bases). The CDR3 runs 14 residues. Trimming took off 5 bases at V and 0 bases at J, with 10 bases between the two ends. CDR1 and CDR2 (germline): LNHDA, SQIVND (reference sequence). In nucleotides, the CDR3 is TGTGCCAGTAGTCCGGACAGCATGAACACTGAAGCTTTCTTT. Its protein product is CASSPDSMNTEAFF. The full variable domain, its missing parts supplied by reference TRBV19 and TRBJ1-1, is DGGITQSPKYLFRKEGQNVTLSCEQNLNHDAMYWYRQDPGQGLRLIYYSQIVNDFQKGDIAEGYSVSREKKESFPLTVTSAQKNPTAFYLCASSPDSMNTEAFFGQGTRLTVV.